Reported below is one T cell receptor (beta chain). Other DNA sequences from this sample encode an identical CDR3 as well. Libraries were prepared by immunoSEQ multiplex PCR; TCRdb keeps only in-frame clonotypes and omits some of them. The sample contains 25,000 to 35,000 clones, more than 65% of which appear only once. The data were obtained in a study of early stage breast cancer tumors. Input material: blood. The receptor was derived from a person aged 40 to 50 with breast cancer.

The CDR3 DNA is TGTGCCATCAGTGGGGCCCTTGGCCAAGAGACCCAGTACTTC. Encoded protein: CAISGALGQETQYF. This chain joins TRBV10-3 and TRBJ2-5; no clear D. The CDR3 has 14 amino acids. V was cut by 4 bases and J by 1 base, with 10 bases left in between. The V gene's germline CDR1 is ENHRY and CDR2 SYGVKD.